A single sample gave rise to the 30 T cell receptor beta chains below, sequenced in a study of cytomegalovirus exposure and HLA in healthy donors (dated by TCRdb to 2017 to 2019). Library method: the immunoSEQ multiplex PCR assay. What TCRdb holds here is the immuneACCESS table cut down to in-frame rearrangements. Part of the clones is not present; checked against another copy, under half of the missing clones reflect an unresolved V gene, and the others are unexplained. The sample table holds under 150,000 clones, of which around 84% were seen once. Roughly 9% of the sample lies in the top ten. The sequenced sample was PBMCs. All receptors come from a man aged 18 to 35 in good health and CMV-seropositive.

This chain links TRBV2 with TRBJ1-1; maybe TRBD1 (6 bases). Trimming removed 7 bases at V and 2 bases at J, with 11 bases between. CDR1 is SNHLY and CDR2 is FYNNEI in the germline V gene. This CDR3 has 13 amino acids. The CDR3 protein is CASIPDSNTEAFF. As DNA, the CDR3 is TGTGCCAGCATCCCGGACAGCAACACTGAAGCTTTCTTT.

The chain is built from TRBV18 and TRBJ2-1, with a tentative D call TRBD2 (5 bases). V was cut by 1 base and J by 8 bases, with 9 bases left in between. The CDR3 length is 13 residues. Germline CDR1 is KGHSH and CDR2 is LQKENI. The CDR3 DNA reads as TGTGCCAGCTCACCACAACTAGAAGATGAGCAGTTCTTC. This sequence encodes CASSPQLEDEQFF.

This rearrangement joins TRBV27 to TRBJ2-3; the D is unclear. V dropped 5 bases and J dropped 4 bases, with 10 bases sitting between them. There are 13 residues in the CDR3. Germline loops: CDR1 MNHEY, CDR2 SMNVEV (reference sequence). The CDR3, as DNA: TGTGCCAGCAGTCCTCCCTCGGCAGATACGCAGTATTTT. Translated: CASSPPSADTQYF.

This chain links TRBV2 with TRBJ2-5; perhaps TRBD1 as D (6 bases). Germline CDR1 and CDR2: SNHLY and FYNNEI. V was clipped by 1 base and J by 4 bases, with 10 bases between them. The CDR3 runs 14 residues. CDR3 sequence reads: CASSEGQAGETQYF. In DNA form, the CDR3 reads TGTGCCAGCAGTGAAGGACAGGCAGGAGAGACCCAGTACTTC.

This chain uses TRBV5-1 with TRBJ2-1, with 11 bases that match TRBD1. The CDR3 runs 15 residues. Germline loops: CDR1 SGHRS, CDR2 YFSETQ. V shed 1 base and J 6 bases; nucleotides not matched to a gene: 3. The CDR3, as DNA: TGCGCCAGCAGCTTGAGTGGGACAGGGGGCAATGAGCAGTTCTTC. It specifies CASSLSGTGGNEQFF. Full variable domain (missing parts from reference TRBV5-1 and TRBJ2-1): KAGVTQTPRYLIKTRGQQVTLSCSPISGHRSVSWYQQTPGQGLQFLFEYFSETQRNKGNFPGRFSGRQFSNSRSEMNVSTLELGDSALYLCASSLSGTGGNEQFFGPGTRLTVL.

The genes are TRBV18 and TRBJ2-3, with TRBD2 as a possible D gene (6 bases). Trimming removed 6 bases from V and 10 bases from J, with 17 bases in between. The CDR3 is 13 amino acids. Per the germline V gene, CDR1 is KGHSH and CDR2 is LQKENI. The chain's CDR3 is CASSTYGGTAQYF. The CDR3 DNA follows: TGTGCCAGCTCGACCTACGGGGGAACGGCGCAGTATTTT.

This clone has only a few counts. The rearrangement uses TRBV6-1 and TRBJ1-2; TRBD1 matches 8 bases. The CDR3 is 14 amino acids. V shed 8 bases and J 6 bases; nucleotides not matched to a gene: 11. Germline CDR1 MNHNS, CDR2 SASEGT. CDR3 loop: CASVADRGRDGYTF. CDR3 bases: TGTGCCAGCGTAGCTGACAGGGGCAGGGATGGCTACACCTTC.

V and J are TRBV30 and TRBJ2-2; 12 bases are a match to TRBD2. The CDR3 spans 16 residues. The V gene's germline CDR1 is GTSNPN and CDR2 SVGIG (reference sequence). V lost 5 bases to trimming and J lost 3 bases; unmatched junction nucleotides: 7. CDR3: CAWGGTSGYYTGELFF. The DNA of the CDR3 is TGTGCCTGGGGGGGGACTAGCGGGTATTACACCGGGGAGCTGTTTTTT.

The chain links TRBV7-9 to TRBJ2-7, with TRBD1 as a possible D gene (5 bases). With 8 bases removed from V and 3 bases from J, the gap between germline ends came to 11 bases. CDR1 is SEHNR and CDR2 is FQNEAQ in the germline V gene (reference sequence). CDR3 length: 12 amino acids. The CDR3 bases are TGTGCCAGCGCCGACAGCGACTACGAGCAGTACTTC. As protein: CASADSDYEQYF.

The V gene is TRBV7-9, the J gene TRBJ1-2; D may be TRBD1 (6 bases). CDR3 length: 14 amino acids. Germline CDR1 and CDR2: SEHNR and FQNEAQ (reference sequence). Trimming removed 1 base at V and 6 bases at J, with 12 bases between. CDR3 nucleotide sequence: TGTGCCAGCAGCTTAGAAACAGGGAGCGATGGCTACACCTTC. Protein: CASSLETGSDGYTF.

The chain carries TRBV28 and TRBJ2-7; D call uncertain. The CDR3 covers 11 residues. Germline lookup yields CDR1 MDHEN and CDR2 SYDVKM. Deletions cut 5 bases from V and 10 bases from J, with 12 bases between. This CDR3 is CASSHRVSQYF. The CDR3 nucleotides are TGTGCCAGCAGTCACCGGGTTAGTCAGTACTTC.

The rearrangement links TRBV5-5 to TRBJ1-4; TRBD1 matches at 8 bases. V shed 1 base, J shed 2 bases, and the junction held 4 bases outside the gene matches. In germline, CDR1 is SGHKS, CDR2 YYEKEE (reference sequence). The CDR3 runs to 16 residues. The CDR3 nucleotides read TGTGCCAGCAGCTTGTCCCCAGGGGGCACTAATGAAAAACTGTTTTTT. It codes for CASSLSPGGTNEKLFF.

The rearrangement links TRBV2 to TRBJ1-2; perhaps TRBD1 as D (5 bases). The V and J ends lost 5 bases and 7 bases respectively, with 20 bases between them. The CDR3 covers 15 residues. CDR1 and CDR2 from the germline V gene are SNHLY and FYNNEI. The CDR3 nucleotides read TGTGCCAGCAGTCATCAAGGGGCCCTTAATGGTGGCTACACCTTC. Translating it yields CASSHQGALNGGYTF.

The J gene is TRBJ1-1, the V gene TRBV30; D might be TRBD1 (5 bases). V was shortened by 5 bases and J by 0 bases, with 10 bases between the two germline ends. From germline, CDR1 is GTSNPN and CDR2 SVGIG (reference sequence). This CDR3 is 13 amino acids long. The DNA for the CDR3 is TGTGCCTGGGACAGCAATATGAACACTGAAGCTTTCTTT. Translating gives CAWDSNMNTEAFF.

In this sample, this clone turned up a few times. The J gene is TRBJ1-6, the V gene TRBV19, with D possibly TRBD1 on 6 matching bases. CDR3 length equals 15 residues. Germline V gene data show CDR1 as LNHDA and CDR2 as SQIVND (reference sequence). V shed 3 bases and J shed 3 bases, with 9 bases lying between them. CDR3 sequence reads: CASSIPGVYNSPLHF. The CDR3 bases are TGTGCCAGTAGTATCCCAGGGGTCTATAATTCACCCCTCCACTTT.

The chain employs TRBV5-1 and TRBJ2-1; TRBD1 matches at 8 bases. The V gene end was trimmed by 0 bases and the J gene end by 4 bases; junction bases not matched to a gene: 3. Germline CDR1 reads SGHRS; CDR2 reads YFSETQ. The CDR3 is 15 residues long. This CDR3 is CASSLGGQVYNEQFF. The CDR3 coding sequence is TGCGCCAGCAGCTTGGGGGGACAGGTTTACAATGAGCAGTTCTTC.

In this sample, this clone turned up once. The rearrangement joins TRBV25-1 to TRBJ1-6, with D unresolved. The CDR3 covers 14 residues. CDR1 and CDR2 from the germline V gene are MGHDK and SYGVNS. Trimming pared 5 bases from V and 9 bases from J, leaving 14 bases between. CDR3 DNA: TGTGCCAGCAGTATCGGGGAGCGGGGTTCACCCCTCCACTTT. It yields the protein CASSIGERGSPLHF. Full variable domain (missing parts from reference TRBV25-1 and TRBJ1-6): EADIYQTPRYLVIGTGKKITLECSQTMGHDKMYWYQQDPGMELHLIHYSYGVNSTEKGDLSSESTVSRIRTEHFPLTLESARPSHTSQYLCASSIGERGSPLHFGNGTRLTVT.

This chain links TRBV7-6 with TRBJ1-6; D not resolved. V gave up 5 bases and J gave up 7 bases, with 9 bases separating them. CDR1 is SGHVS, CDR2 FNYEAQ, per germline. The CDR3 loop spans 13 amino acids. CDR3 protein: CASSPAENSPLHF. In nucleotides, the CDR3 is TGTGCCAGCAGCCCCGCAGAAAATTCACCCCTCCACTTT.

Remarks on this clone: Germline and junction disagree at one end, which may indicate a read error. This rearrangement joins TRBV7-9 to TRBJ2-1, with a possible D match to TRBD2 (6 bases). This CDR3 region has 14 residues. Germline CDR1 and CDR2: SEHNR and FQNEAQ (reference sequence). DNA for the CDR3: TGTGCCAGCAGCCTAGCGCAGGGAGGCAATGAGCAGTTCTTC. Translated: CASSLAQGGNEQFF.

The genes are TRBV15 and TRBJ2-3; no clear D. The V gene's germline CDR1 is LNHNV and CDR2 YYDKDF (reference sequence). Trimming pared 1 base from V and 2 bases from J, leaving 7 bases between. CDR3 length equals 14 residues. CDR3 in amino acids: CATSRAGFTDTQYF. In nucleotides, the CDR3 is TGTGCCACCAGCAGAGCCGGTTTCACAGATACGCAGTATTTT.

This clone was observed a single time. This chain joins TRBV5-1 and TRBJ1-4; D is unresolved. V gave up 3 bases and J gave up 8 bases, with 20 bases separating them. Germline CDR1 is SGHRS and CDR2 is YFSETQ. The CDR3 has 16 amino acids. CDR3 bases: TGCGCCAGCAGCTATGATTTAGACACGGCGGGGGAAAAACTGTTTTTT. Its protein product is CASSYDLDTAGEKLFF. Supplemented by reference TRBV5-1 and TRBJ1-4, the full variable domain reads KAGVTQTPRYLIKTRGQQVTLSCSPISGHRSVSWYQQTPGQGLQFLFEYFSETQRNKGNFPGRFSGRQFSNSRSEMNVSTLELGDSALYLCASSYDLDTAGEKLFFGSGTQLSVL.

The chain has TRBV9 and TRBJ1-1; D unclear. Trimming shortened V by 4 bases and J by 11 bases, and 18 bases separated the two germline ends. This CDR3 is built from 13 residues. Germline V gives CDR1 SGDLS, CDR2 YYNGEE. CDR3 loop: CASSPEAGLRAFF. CDR3 DNA sequence: TGTGCCAGCAGCCCCGAGGCGGGCCTGCGGGCTTTCTTT.

The chain joins TRBV5-1 to TRBJ1-2, with 7 bases fitting TRBD1. Germline CDR1 is SGHRS and CDR2 is YFSETQ. CDR3 length: 14 residues. V lost 4 bases to trimming and J lost 4 bases; unmatched junction nucleotides: 7. The CDR3 sequence: CASSPRQGGYGYTF. In DNA form, the CDR3 reads TGCGCCAGCAGCCCCAGACAGGGAGGCTATGGCTACACCTTC.

This clone has a single count. The chain couples TRBV27 to TRBJ2-4; 8 bases match TRBD1. This CDR3 is 13 amino acids long. Trimming removed 6 bases from V and 6 bases from J; junction bases left unmatched: 4. CDR1 is MNHEY and CDR2 is SMNVEV in the germline V gene (reference sequence). CDR3 in DNA: TGTGCCAGCAGGTCGACAGGGGTAAACATTCAGTACTTC. Its protein is CASRSTGVNIQYF.

Here the CDR3 DNA reads TGCGCCAGCAGCTTACTCCGGACAGGGAGCGGGAACGAGCAGTACTTC. As protein: CASSLLRTGSGNEQYF. This chain joins TRBV5-1 and TRBJ2-7, with D perhaps TRBD1 (8 bases). Germline lookup yields CDR1 SGHRS and CDR2 YFSETQ. The CDR3 loop spans 16 amino acids. Trimming took 2 bases from V and 5 from J, leaving 20 bases between them.

The chain employs TRBV11-3 and TRBJ1-1; 7 bases are a match to TRBD1. Germline V lookup: CDR1 SGHNT, CDR2 YENEEA. The CDR3 is 13 residues long. Germline trimming cut 5 bases from V and 5 bases from J; bases unmatched to any gene: 5. The CDR3 DNA sequence: TGTGCCAGCAGCACAGGGACAGCTACTGAAGCTTTCTTT. Protein sequence: CASSTGTATEAFF.

This clone was seen a single time. J is TRBJ2-1 and V is TRBV7-9, with 8 positions matching TRBD2. The germline V gene encodes CDR1 SEHNR and CDR2 FQNEAQ (reference sequence). Trimming at V came to 3 bases and at J to 1 base, leaving 5 bases not matched to a gene. CDR3 length: 16 amino acids. CDR3 sequence (DNA): TGTGCCAGCAGCTTCAGAGCGGGAGTTTCCTACAATGAGCAGTTCTTC. Amino acid sequence: CASSFRAGVSYNEQFF.

The chain carries TRBV7-9 and TRBJ2-7, with D perhaps TRBD2 (5 bases). The CDR3 totals 13 residues. The germline gives CDR1 SEHNR, CDR2 FQNEAQ (reference sequence). The V gene lost 4 bases and the J gene lost 4 bases, with 11 bases spanning the gap. The CDR3 coding sequence is TGTGCCAGCAGCTGGACCCCGGGGTACGAGCAGTACTTC. Protein sequence: CASSWTPGYEQYF.

The rearrangement uses TRBV5-4 and TRBJ2-7, with 7 bases matching TRBD2. The CDR3 length is 14 residues. V was clipped by 4 bases and J by 2 bases; unmatched bases: 6. The germline gives CDR1 SGHNT, CDR2 YYREEE (reference sequence). The CDR3 loop is CASSTHTSAYEQYF. The DNA of the CDR3 is TGTGCCAGCAGCACTCATACTAGCGCCTACGAGCAGTACTTC.

The gene calls are TRBV5-1 and TRBJ2-5; 7 bases map to TRBD1. V gave up 3 bases and J gave up 4 bases; unmatched junction bases: 12. The CDR3 contains 16 residues. The germline gives CDR1 SGHRS, CDR2 YFSETQ. CDR3 nucleotide sequence: TGCGCCAGCAGCTCCAGACAGGGTATAGTAGGAGAGACCCAGTACTTC. The encoded protein is CASSSRQGIVGETQYF.